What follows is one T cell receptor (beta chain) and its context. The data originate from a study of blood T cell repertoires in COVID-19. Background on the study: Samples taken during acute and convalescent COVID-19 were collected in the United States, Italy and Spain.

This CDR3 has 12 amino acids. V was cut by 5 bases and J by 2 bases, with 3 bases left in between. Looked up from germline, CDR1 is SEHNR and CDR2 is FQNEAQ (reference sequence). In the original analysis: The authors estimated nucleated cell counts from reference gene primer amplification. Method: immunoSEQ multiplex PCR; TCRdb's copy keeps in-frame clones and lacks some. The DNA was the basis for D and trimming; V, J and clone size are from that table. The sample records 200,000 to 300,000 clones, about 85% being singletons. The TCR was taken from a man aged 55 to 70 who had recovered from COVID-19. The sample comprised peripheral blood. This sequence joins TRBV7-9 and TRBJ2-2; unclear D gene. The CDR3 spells CASSPNTGELFF. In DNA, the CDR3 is TGTGCCAGCAGCCCAAACACCGGGGAGCTGTTTTTT.